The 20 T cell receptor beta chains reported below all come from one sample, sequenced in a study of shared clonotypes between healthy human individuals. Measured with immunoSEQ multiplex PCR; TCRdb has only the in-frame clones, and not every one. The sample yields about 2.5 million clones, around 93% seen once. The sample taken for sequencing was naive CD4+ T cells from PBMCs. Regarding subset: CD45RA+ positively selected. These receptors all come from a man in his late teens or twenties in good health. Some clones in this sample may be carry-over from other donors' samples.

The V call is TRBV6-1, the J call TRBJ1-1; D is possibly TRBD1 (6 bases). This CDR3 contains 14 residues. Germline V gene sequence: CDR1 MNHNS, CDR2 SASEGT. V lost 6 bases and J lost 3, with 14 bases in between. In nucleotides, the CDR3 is TGTGCCAGCAGGGGAGGACAGCCAGACACTGAAGCTTTCTTT. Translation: CASRGGQPDTEAFF.

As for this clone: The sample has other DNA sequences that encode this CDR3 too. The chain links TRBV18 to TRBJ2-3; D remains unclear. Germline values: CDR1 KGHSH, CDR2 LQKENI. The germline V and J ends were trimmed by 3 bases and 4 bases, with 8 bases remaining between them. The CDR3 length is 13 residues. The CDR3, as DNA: TGTGCCAGCTCACCCAAATCGGCAGATACGCAGTATTTT. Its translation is CASSPKSADTQYF.

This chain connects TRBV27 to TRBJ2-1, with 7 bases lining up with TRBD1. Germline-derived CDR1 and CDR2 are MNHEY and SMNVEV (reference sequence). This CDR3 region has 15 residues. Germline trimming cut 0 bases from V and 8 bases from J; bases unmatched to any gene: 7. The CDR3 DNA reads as TGTGCCAGCAGTTTATCCCCGACGACAGGGTATGAGCAGTTCTTC. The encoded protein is CASSLSPTTGYEQFF.

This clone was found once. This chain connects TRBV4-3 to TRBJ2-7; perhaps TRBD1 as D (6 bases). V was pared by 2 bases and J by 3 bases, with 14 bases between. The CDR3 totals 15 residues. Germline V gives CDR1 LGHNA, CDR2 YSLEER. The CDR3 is CASSQKGGQRYEQYF. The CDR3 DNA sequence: TGCGCCAGCAGCCAAAAGGGTGGACAGCGCTACGAGCAGTACTTC.

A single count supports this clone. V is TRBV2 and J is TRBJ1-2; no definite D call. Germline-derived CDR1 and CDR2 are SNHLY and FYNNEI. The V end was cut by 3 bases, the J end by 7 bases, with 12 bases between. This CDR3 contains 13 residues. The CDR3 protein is CASSENGVFGYTF. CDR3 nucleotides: TGTGCCAGCAGTGAGAACGGGGTTTTTGGCTACACCTTC.

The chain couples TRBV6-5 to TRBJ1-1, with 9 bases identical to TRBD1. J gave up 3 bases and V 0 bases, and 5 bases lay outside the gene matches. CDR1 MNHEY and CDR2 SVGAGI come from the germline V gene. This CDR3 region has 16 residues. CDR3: CASSYSGQGIHTEAFF. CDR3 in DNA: TGTGCCAGCAGTTACTCAGGACAGGGGATTCACACTGAAGCTTTCTTT.

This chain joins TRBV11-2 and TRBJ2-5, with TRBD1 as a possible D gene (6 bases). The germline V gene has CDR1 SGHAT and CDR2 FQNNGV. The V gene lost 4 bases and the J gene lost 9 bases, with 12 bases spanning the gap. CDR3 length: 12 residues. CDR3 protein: CASSSQGNAQYF. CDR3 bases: TGTGCCAGCAGCTCACAGGGAAATGCCCAGTACTTC.

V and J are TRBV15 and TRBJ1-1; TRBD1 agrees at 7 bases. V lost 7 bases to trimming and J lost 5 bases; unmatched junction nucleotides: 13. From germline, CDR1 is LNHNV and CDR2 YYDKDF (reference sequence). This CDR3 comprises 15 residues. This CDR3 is CATKETGSEGTEAFF. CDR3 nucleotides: TGTGCCACCAAAGAGACAGGGTCAGAGGGGACTGAAGCTTTCTTT.

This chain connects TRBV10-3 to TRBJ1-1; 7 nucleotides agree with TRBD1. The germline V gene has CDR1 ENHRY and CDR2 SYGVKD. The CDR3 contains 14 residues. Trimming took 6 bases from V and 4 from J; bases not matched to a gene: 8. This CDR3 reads CAISRNDRATEAFF. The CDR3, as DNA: TGTGCCATCAGCCGGAATGACAGGGCCACTGAAGCTTTCTTT.

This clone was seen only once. The CDR3 DNA sequence: TGTGCCAGCAGTTCCCCGGACAGGGGGAGCTATGGCTACACCTTC. It encodes CASSSPDRGSYGYTF. The rearrangement links TRBV27 to TRBJ1-2; 10 bases are a match to TRBD1. From germline, CDR1 is MNHEY and CDR2 SMNVEV (reference sequence). V shed 4 bases and J 4 bases; nucleotides not matched to a gene: 6. The CDR3 is 15 residues long.

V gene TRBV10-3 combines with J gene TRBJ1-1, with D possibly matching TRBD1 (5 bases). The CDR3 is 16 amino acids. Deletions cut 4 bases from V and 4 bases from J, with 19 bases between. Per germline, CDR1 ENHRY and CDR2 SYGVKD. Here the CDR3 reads CAISGVYTGTVTEAFF. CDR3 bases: TGTGCCATCAGTGGAGTCTACACCGGGACGGTCACTGAAGCTTTCTTT.

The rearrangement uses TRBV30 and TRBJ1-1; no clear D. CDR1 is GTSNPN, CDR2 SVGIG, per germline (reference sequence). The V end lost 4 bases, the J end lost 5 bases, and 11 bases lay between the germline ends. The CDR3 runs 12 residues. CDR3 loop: CAWKGESTEAFF. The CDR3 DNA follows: TGTGCCTGGAAGGGAGAAAGTACTGAAGCTTTCTTT.

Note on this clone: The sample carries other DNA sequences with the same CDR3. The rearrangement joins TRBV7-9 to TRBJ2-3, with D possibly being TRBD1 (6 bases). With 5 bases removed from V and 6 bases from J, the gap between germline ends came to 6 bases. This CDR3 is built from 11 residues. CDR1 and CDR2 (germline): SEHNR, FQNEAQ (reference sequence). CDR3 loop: CASSQGDTQYF. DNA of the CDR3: TGTGCCAGCAGCCAGGGGGATACGCAGTATTTT.

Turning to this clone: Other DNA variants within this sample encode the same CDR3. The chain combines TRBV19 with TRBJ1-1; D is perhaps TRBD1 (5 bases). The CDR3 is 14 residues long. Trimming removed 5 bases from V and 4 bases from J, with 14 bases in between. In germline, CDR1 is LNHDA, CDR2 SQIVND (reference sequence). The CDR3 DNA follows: TGTGCCAGTAGTGCCGGGACGGGAGGCACTGAAGCTTTCTTT. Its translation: CASSAGTGGTEAFF.

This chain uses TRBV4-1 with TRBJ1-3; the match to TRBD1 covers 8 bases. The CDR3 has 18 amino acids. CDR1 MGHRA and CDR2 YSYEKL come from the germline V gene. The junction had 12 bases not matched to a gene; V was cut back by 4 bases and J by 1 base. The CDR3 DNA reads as TGCGCCAGCAGCCGGGACAGGACCCTTAAGGGTTCTGGAAACACCATATATTTT. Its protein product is CASSRDRTLKGSGNTIYF.

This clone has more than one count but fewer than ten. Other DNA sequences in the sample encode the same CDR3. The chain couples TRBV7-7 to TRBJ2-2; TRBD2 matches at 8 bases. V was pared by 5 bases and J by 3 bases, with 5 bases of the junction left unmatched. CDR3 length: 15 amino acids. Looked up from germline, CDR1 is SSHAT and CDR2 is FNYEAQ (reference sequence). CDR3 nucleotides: TGTGCCAGCAGCCCGGCGGGGGGTTACACCGGGGAGCTGTTTTTT. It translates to CASSPAGGYTGELFF.

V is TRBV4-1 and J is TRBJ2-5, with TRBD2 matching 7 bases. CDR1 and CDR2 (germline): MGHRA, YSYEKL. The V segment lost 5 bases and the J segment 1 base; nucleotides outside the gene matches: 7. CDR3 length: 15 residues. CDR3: CASSSRGDLQETQYF. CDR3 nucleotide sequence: TGCGCCAGCAGCTCCCGGGGGGACCTCCAAGAGACCCAGTACTTC.

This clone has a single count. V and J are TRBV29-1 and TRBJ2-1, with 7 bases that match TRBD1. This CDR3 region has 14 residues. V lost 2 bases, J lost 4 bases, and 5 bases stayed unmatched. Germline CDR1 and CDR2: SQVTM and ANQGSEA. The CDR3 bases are TGCAGCGTTGAAAAGACAGGGCCGTACAATGAGCAGTTCTTC. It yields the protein CSVEKTGPYNEQFF.

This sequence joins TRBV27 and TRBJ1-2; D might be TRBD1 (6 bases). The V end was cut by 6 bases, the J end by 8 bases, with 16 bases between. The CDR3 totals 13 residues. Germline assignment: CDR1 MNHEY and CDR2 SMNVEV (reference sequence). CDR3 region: CASSPGTPRGYTF. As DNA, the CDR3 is TGTGCCAGCAGCCCCGGGACACCCCGGGGCTACACCTTC.

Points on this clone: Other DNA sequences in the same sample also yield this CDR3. CDR3 DNA sequence: TGCGCCAGCAGCTGGACGTCGGGGGAGACCCAGTACTTC. Amino acids: CASSWTSGETQYF. V is TRBV5-1 and J is TRBJ2-5; possible D gene TRBD2, 5 bases. This CDR3 is 13 amino acids long. The ends were cut back, 3 bases at V and 5 bases at J, with 11 bases in the middle. The germline CDR1 and CDR2 sequences are SGHRS and YFSETQ.